This T cell receptor beta chain was profiled in a study of identical twins. Overall study findings and caveats: Weaker excess sharing between twins was seen in beta out-of-frame sequences. The study found excess low generation probability among twin-shared out-of-frame alpha sequences. Fewer insertions were carried by abundant cord blood beta clonotypes, but none was seen in memory repertoires.

CDR1 SGHVS and CDR2 FQNEAQ come from the germline V gene. The CDR3 runs to 15 residues. The V gene lost 4 bases and the J gene lost 7 bases, with 20 bases spanning the gap. With template switching, a universal primer site was added, and the cDNA carried unique molecular identifiers. TCRdb re-derived calls from the 5' RACE reads in MiXCR, one entry per CDR3 protein. The data hold 500,000 or so distinct CDR3 sequences, with approximately 22% observed a single time. Points on this clonotype: The antigen is undetermined.

These data also featured in a second study, about T cells expressing NK-cell markers.

The rearrangement joins TRBV7-8 to TRBJ2-7; TRBD2 might be the D (5 bases). Sequenced input: CD4+ T cells sorted from blood. This TCR was sampled from a woman under 30 in good health. The CDR3 DNA is TGTGCCAGCAGCTGGACGGACGGGGATGTTGGTGAGCAGTACTTC. The encoded protein is CASSWTDGDVGEQYF.